The 8 T cell receptor beta chains given below trace back to one sample, sequenced in a study of identical twins. Each CDR3 protein gets one entry after TCRdb re-called the 5' RACE reads with MiXCR. The table includes about 260,000 distinct CDR3 sequences, 5.5% to 7% detected once. A further study also used this sample, focusing on yellow fever vaccine responses in identical twins.

Source material: memory (CD45RO+) T cells sorted from blood. These receptors all come from a woman aged 18 to 35 in good health.

This clonotype was observed a handful of times. The rearrangement joins TRBV5-6 to TRBJ1-1, with no clear D. Germline CDR1 and CDR2: SGHDT and YYEEEE. Trimming shortened V by 5 bases and J by 3 bases, and 20 bases separated the two germline ends. The CDR3 is made up of 16 amino acids. This CDR3 reads CASRPAGLGWDTEAFF. DNA for the CDR3: TGTGCCAGCAGGCCAGCGGGGTTAGGTTGGGACACTGAAGCTTTCTTT.

The chain is built from TRBV20-1 and TRBJ2-4, with D unclear. Between the trimmed V and J ends, which lost 3 bases and 4 bases, there was a span of 13 bases. Germline CDR1 DFQATT, CDR2 SNEGSKA (reference sequence). The CDR3 extends over 14 amino acids. CDR3 region: CSARHEQQKNIQYF. The CDR3 region has the DNA TGCAGTGCTAGGCACGAACAGCAGAAAAACATTCAGTACTTC.

This clonotype appeared many times. The chain recombines TRBV7-9 with TRBJ1-2; 11 bases match TRBD1. The germline V gene encodes CDR1 SEHNR and CDR2 FQNEAQ (reference sequence). V was clipped by 2 bases and J by 6 bases; unmatched bases: 5. The CDR3 has 15 amino acids. CDR3 amino acids: CASSLLDRGLDGYTF. CDR3 coding DNA: TGTGCCAGCAGCTTATTGGACAGGGGGCTGGATGGCTACACCTTC.

V and J are TRBV10-2 and TRBJ2-7; 7 positions agree with TRBD1. In germline, CDR1 is WSHSY, CDR2 SAAADI. The CDR3 is 13 amino acids. With V trimmed by 7 bases and J by 4 bases, 7 bases remained unmatched. The CDR3 DNA is TGCGCCAGCACCCGGGACAGACCTTACGAGCAGTACGTC. Protein product: CASTRDRPYEQYV.

There are many counts of this clonotype. V is TRBV15 and J is TRBJ2-7; 7 bases are a match to TRBD2. CDR1 LNHNV and CDR2 YYDKDF come from the germline V gene (reference sequence). The CDR3 has 15 residues. After removal of 1 base from V and 3 bases from J, the junction contained 6 bases not matched to a gene. This CDR3 reads CATSRGPAGSYEQYF. The CDR3 DNA is TGTGCCACCAGCAGAGGGCCAGCGGGAAGCTACGAGCAGTACTTC.

This clonotype was recorded many times. The chain employs TRBV7-6 and TRBJ1-1; D not certain. V lost 0 bases to trimming and J lost 4 bases, with 9 bases between them. The CDR3 has 14 amino acids. The V gene's germline CDR1 is SGHVS and CDR2 FNYEAQ. As DNA, the CDR3 is TGTGCCAGCAGCTTAGCGACGTTGGGCACTGAAGCTTTCTTT. It codes for CASSLATLGTEAFF.

The chain has TRBV7-6 and TRBJ2-5, with D possibly TRBD1 on 5 matching bases. The CDR3 runs 12 residues. Germline CDR1 reads SGHVS; CDR2 reads FNYEAQ. The V gene lost 8 bases and the J gene lost 7 bases, with 14 bases spanning the gap. The CDR3 reads CASVRQGGTQYF. CDR3 sequence (DNA): TGTGCCAGCGTCCGGCAGGGTGGGACCCAGTACTTC.

This rearrangement joins TRBV20-1 to TRBJ2-7; D not certain. The V gene's germline CDR1 is DFQATT and CDR2 SNEGSKA (reference sequence). V lost 0 bases, J lost 0 bases, and 12 bases lay in between. The CDR3 has 15 amino acids. The CDR3 bases are TGCAGTGCTAGAGATTCGGCGACAATCTCCTACGAGCAGTACGTC. Amino acid sequence: CSARDSATISYEQYV.